This T cell receptor (beta chain) stems from a study of graft-versus-host responses after intestinal transplantation (dated by TCRdb to the early 2020s). Describing the broader study: Recipients received multivisceral, liver-intestinal, or isolated intestinal transplants. Every recipient was given anti-thymocyte globulin induction, followed by approximately three years of maintenance tacrolimus and steroids. After intestinal transplantation, graft-versus-host and host-versus-graft alloreactive T cell clones were followed in the graft, circulation and bone marrow using bulk TCR-beta CDR3 sequencing. To identify alloreactive clones, pre-transplant mixed lymphocyte reaction products were sequenced and then compared with unstimulated pre-transplant donor and recipient T cells. The cohort enrolled under 30 intestinal transplant recipients, one of whom was a retransplant, and a few patients without pretransplant specimens were excluded. Donor T cell macrochimerism was defined as a peak of at least 4% donor T cells among recipient peripheral blood mononuclear cells. Samples from a few later patients were sequenced in-house on an Illumina MiSeq with MiXCR processing rather than by the commercial service.

The time point label on this specimen signifies: cells obtained before transplantation from donor or recipient. CD3+CD4+ and CD3+CD8+ populations were FACS-sorted from unstimulated pre-transplant donor and recipient cells taken from spleen or lymph nodes. Comment on this clone: Its antigen remains undetermined. One base away there is no much larger clone; base qualities are not given.

What the work shows at the level of the full study, not this receptor alone: GvH clones turned up in recipient bone marrow, with some appearing earlier in ileal mucosa or blood, a pattern consistent with an intestinal mucosal origin. High GvH to HvG T cell clonal ratios were observed in the allografts of patients with donor T cell macrochimerism. Early after transplant, peak levels of circulating GvH clones were associated with declines in HvG clones. Conclusions were limited by the relatively low number and heterogeneity of intestinal transplant patients.

The CDR3 has 14 amino acids, counting the end cysteine and phenylalanine. Only the CDR3 DNA is retained, 42 bases long and in frame from the first base. V gives up 5 bases and J gives up 0 bases, and the segment between their germline ends measures 8 bases. CDR1 MNHNY and CDR2 SVGAGI were looked up in the germline V gene (reference sequence). Libraries were built with the immunoSEQ multiplex PCR assay. For most patients, genomic DNA was isolated with the Qiagen DNeasy Blood and Tissue Kit and shipped frozen to Adaptive Biotechnologies for TCR sequencing. For most patients, high-throughput TCR-beta CDR3 sequencing of genomic DNA was performed by Adaptive Biotechnologies. In the paper's pipeline: Adaptive's ImmunoSEQ software supplied the TCR sequencing data for roughly 17 patients, while MiXCR and VDJtools were used to process a few other patients. To correct CD4 versus CD8 sorting errors, any sequence found in both subsets at a frequency ratio below 5:1 was removed. Because the origin of CDR3 nucleotide sequences shared between donor and recipient could not be assigned, those sequences were removed. At least 2-fold expansion over unstimulated cells and a minimum CFSE-low frequency of 0.002% (template counts) or 0.001% (read counts) were required for clones to be classified as alloreactive. Mappable clones were those detected in sequenced pre-transplant spleen, lymph node, or MLR CFSE-low populations of the donor or recipient. The cumulative frequency of alloreactive clones was calculated as a percentage of all sequences, weighted by copy number. In its TCRdb copy, this immuneACCESS table keeps in-frame sequences only and misses some clones. Where compared with another copy, unresolved V genes explain less than half of these, and the others have no known cause. V and J calls and clone size are copied from that table; D and trimming were computed from the DNA. This sample has 90,000 to 120,000 clones in its table, and about 91% of those were observed once. The biggest ten clones account for 0.6% to 0.8% of the sample.

The material sequenced was unstimulated CD4+ T cells sorted from spleen or lymph node cells, taken before transplant. The receptor's source is a human donor who was the organ donor for an intestinal transplant. The rearrangement combines TRBV6-6 with TRBJ1-5, with the D gene uncertain. The CDR3 amino acid sequence is: CASSRDYSNQPQHF. The nucleotide sequence is given as TGTGCCAGCAGTCGAGATTATAGCAATCAGCCCCAGCATTTT.